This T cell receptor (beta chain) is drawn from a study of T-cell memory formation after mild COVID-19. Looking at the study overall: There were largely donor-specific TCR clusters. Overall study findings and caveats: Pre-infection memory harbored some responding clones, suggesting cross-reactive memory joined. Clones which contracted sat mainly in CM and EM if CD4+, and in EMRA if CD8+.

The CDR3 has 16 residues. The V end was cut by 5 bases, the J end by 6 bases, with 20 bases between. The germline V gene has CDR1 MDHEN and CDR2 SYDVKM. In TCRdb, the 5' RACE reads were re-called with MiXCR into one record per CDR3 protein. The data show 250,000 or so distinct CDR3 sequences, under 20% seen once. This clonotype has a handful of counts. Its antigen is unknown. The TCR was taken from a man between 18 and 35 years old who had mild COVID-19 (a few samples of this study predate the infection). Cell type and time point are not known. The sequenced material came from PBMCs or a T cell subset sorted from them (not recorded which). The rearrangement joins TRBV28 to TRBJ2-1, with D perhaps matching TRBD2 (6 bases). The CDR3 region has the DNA TGTGCCAGCAGTCTACAGGAACCCGCGCGGGGCAATGAGCAGTTCTTC. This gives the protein CASSLQEPARGNEQFF.